This record covers a single T cell receptor (beta chain). Trimming cost V 8 bases and J 6 bases, with 13 bases left between them. Germline V gene lookup returns CDR1 SNHLY and CDR2 FYNNEI. This CDR3 contains 13 residues. The entry originates in a study of cytomegalovirus exposure and HLA in healthy donors. Sequencing was performed with immunoSEQ multiplex PCR; in TCRdb, only in-frame clones are kept and a portion is missing. The sample consists of a few hundred thousand clones, 90% of them appearing once. This chain connects TRBV2 to TRBJ2-2; D unresolved. The sequencing sample was made of PBMCs. The clonotype comes from a woman aged 25 to 45 in good health and CMV-seronegative. The CDR3 protein is CASVLPGPGELFF. The CDR3 DNA reads as TGTGCCAGCGTCCTCCCAGGTCCCGGGGAGCTGTTTTTT.